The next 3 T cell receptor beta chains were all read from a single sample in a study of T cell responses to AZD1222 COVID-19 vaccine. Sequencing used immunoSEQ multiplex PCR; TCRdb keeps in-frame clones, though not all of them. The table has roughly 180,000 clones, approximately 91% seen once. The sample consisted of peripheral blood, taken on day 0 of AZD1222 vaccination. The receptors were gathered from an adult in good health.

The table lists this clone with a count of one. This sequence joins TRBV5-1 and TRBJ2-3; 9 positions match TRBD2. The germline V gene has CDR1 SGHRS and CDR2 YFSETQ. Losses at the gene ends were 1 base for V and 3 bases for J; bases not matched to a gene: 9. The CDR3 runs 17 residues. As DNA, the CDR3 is TGCGCCAGCAGCTTGTCGAAGACTAGCGGACAGACAGATACGCAGTATTTT. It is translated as CASSLSKTSGQTDTQYF.

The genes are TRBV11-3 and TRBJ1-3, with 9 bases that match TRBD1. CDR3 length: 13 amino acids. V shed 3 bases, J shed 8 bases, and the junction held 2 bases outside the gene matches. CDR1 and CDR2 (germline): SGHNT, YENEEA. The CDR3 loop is CASSLGQGHTIYF. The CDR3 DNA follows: TGTGCCAGCAGCTTGGGACAGGGACACACCATATATTTT.

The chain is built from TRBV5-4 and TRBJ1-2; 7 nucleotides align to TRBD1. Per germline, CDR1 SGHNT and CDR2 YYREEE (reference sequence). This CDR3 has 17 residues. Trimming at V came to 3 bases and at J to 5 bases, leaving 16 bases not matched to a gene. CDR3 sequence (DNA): TGTGCCAGCAGCTCCCTAGTCAGGGACAGAAAATTTTATGGCTACACCTTC. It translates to CASSSLVRDRKFYGYTF. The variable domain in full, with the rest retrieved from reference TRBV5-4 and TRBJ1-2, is ETGVTQSPTHLIKTRGQQVTLRCSSQSGHNTVSWYQQALGQGPQFIFQYYREEENGRGNFPPRFSGLQFPNYSSELNVNALELDDSALYLCASSSLVRDRKFYGYTFGSGTRLTVV.